Described below is a single TCR beta chain sequence and its context. Its antigen is currently unknown. The PCR used 60 Vbeta and 13 Jbeta primers. This table comes from immunoSEQ multiplex PCR, and its TCRdb copy is limited to in-frame clones, with some not included. The repertoire holds 87,000 or so clones, roughly three fifths seen once, with more than 2.5% in the top ten. The CDR3 consists of 18 residues. The trim removed 5 bases at V and 0 bases at J, leaving 12 bases unmatched. The germline V gene has CDR1 SGHDT and CDR2 YYEEEE. These data belong to a study of cytomegalovirus exposure and HLA in healthy donors. At the level of the study: Earlier sequencing of 200 million or so T cells yielded under 120 million unique TCR beta sequences.

Study outcomes and limitations: Later genetic work tied a missense DCLRE1C variant to beta-chain V and J trimming. TCR beta sequences reportedly predicted most subjects' HLA-A and HLA-B alleles accurately.

Sequences were obtained from PBMCs. The sequence came from a man aged 55-75 years in good health and CMV-seronegative. This chain links TRBV5-6 with TRBJ1-5; 9 nucleotides line up with TRBD1. CDR3 protein: CASSLFAQGAVSNQPQHF. The CDR3 region has the DNA TGTGCCAGCAGTCTCTTCGCACAGGGGGCGGTTAGCAATCAGCCCCAGCATTTT.